This entry lists 32 T cell receptor beta chains sequenced from one sample in a study of control samples from healthy donors and cancer patients. Method: immunoSEQ multiplex PCR; TCRdb's copy keeps in-frame clones and lacks some. The sample has about 92,000 clones, around 80% seen once. Sequenced input: blood. These receptors were collected from a woman aged 55-70 years in good health.

V usage is TRBV18 and J usage is TRBJ2-5; no firm D call. The CDR3 spans 16 residues. With 3 bases removed from V and 2 bases from J, the gap between germline ends came to 16 bases. Germline CDR1 reads KGHSH; CDR2 reads LQKENI. DNA for the CDR3: TGTGCCAGCTCACCGGCTCTCTCCTGGGGTCAAGAGACCCAGTACTTC. This translates into CASSPALSWGQETQYF.

The sample holds a few counts of this clone. The chain uses TRBV7-2 and TRBJ1-1; D ambiguous. CDR3 size: 13 residues. Germline lookup yields CDR1 SGHTA and CDR2 FQGNSA. V lost 4 bases and J lost 5, with 11 bases in between. CDR3 residues: CASSYQRDTEAFF. CDR3 coding DNA: TGTGCCAGCAGCTACCAAAGGGATACTGAAGCTTTCTTT.

The chain has TRBV6-2 or TRBV6-3 and TRBJ1-2, with unresolved D. This CDR3 is built from 13 residues. The germline V and J ends were trimmed by 2 bases and 4 bases, with 8 bases remaining between them. CDR1 and CDR2 from the germline V gene are MNHEY and SVGEGT. For the CDR3, the DNA is TGTGCCAGCAGTTACGAGGGAGGCTATGGCTACACCTTC. Translation: CASSYEGGYGYTF.

This clone was seen more than once but under ten times. The chain is built from TRBV10-3 and TRBJ2-1; 10 positions match TRBD2. The CDR3 totals 15 residues. Per the germline V gene, CDR1 is ENHRY and CDR2 is SYGVKD. The V and J ends lost 9 bases and 5 bases, in that order; junction bases with no gene match: 10. The CDR3 spells CAISKAGGRDNEQFF. The CDR3 nucleotides read TGTGCCATTAGCAAAGCGGGAGGGAGGGACAATGAGCAGTTCTTC.

The CDR3 sequence is CATQGQDYNEQFF. CDR3 nucleotides: TGTGCCACGCAGGGACAGGACTACAATGAGCAGTTCTTC. The chain combines TRBV10-3 with TRBJ2-1, with 8 bases matching TRBD1. V lost 10 bases and J lost 3; bases outside the gene matches: 5. The CDR3 sequence is 13 residues long. Germline V CDR1 and CDR2: ENHRY, SYGVKD.

The chain links TRBV19 to TRBJ1-2; 12 bases fit TRBD1. Germline lookup yields CDR1 LNHDA and CDR2 SQIVND (reference sequence). This CDR3 spans 15 amino acids. J lost 4 bases, V lost 7 bases, and 7 bases had no gene match. CDR3 sequence: CASTPGTGGAYGYTF. DNA for the CDR3: TGTGCCAGTACCCCAGGGACAGGGGGCGCCTATGGCTACACCTTC.

The chain recombines TRBV2 with TRBJ2-5; 7 bases match TRBD1. Losses at the gene ends were 4 bases for V and 2 bases for J; bases not matched to a gene: 1. The CDR3 is made up of 13 amino acids. Germline V lookup: CDR1 SNHLY, CDR2 FYNNEI. CDR3 region: CASSGTGQETQYF. DNA of the CDR3: TGTGCCAGCAGTGGGACAGGACAAGAGACCCAGTACTTC.

V gene TRBV5-4 combines with J gene TRBJ2-2; weak D call: TRBD1 (6 bases). Germline values: CDR1 SGHNT, CDR2 YYREEE (reference sequence). The V gene lost 0 bases and the J gene lost 7 bases, with 13 bases spanning the gap. The CDR3 is 15 residues long. The CDR3 here is CASSLDRVKGGELFF. The CDR3, as DNA: TGTGCCAGCAGCTTGGACAGGGTTAAGGGCGGGGAGCTGTTTTTT.

The rearrangement links TRBV7-2 to TRBJ1-1; 9 nucleotides match TRBD1. The germline CDR1 and CDR2 sequences are SGHTA and FQGNSA. After removal of 4 bases from V and 4 bases from J, the junction contained 4 bases not matched to a gene. This CDR3 spans 14 amino acids. This CDR3 reads CASSSTGGSTEAFF. In DNA form, the CDR3 reads TGTGCCAGCAGCTCGACAGGGGGGAGCACTGAAGCTTTCTTT. Full variable domain (rest looked up from reference TRBV7-2 and TRBJ1-1): GAGVSQSPSNKVTEKGKDVELRCDPISGHTALYWYRQSLGQGLEFLIYFQGNSAPDKSGLPSDRFSAERTGGSVSTLTIQRTQQEDSAVYLCASSSTGGSTEAFFGQGTRLTVV.

V usage is TRBV4-1 and J usage is TRBJ1-2; D ambiguous. Germline V CDR1 and CDR2: MGHRA, YSYEKL. This CDR3 comprises 18 residues. The V and J ends lost 6 bases and 4 bases respectively, with 27 bases between them. CDR3 coding DNA: TGCGCCAGCAGTTCCATGGACGGACCCGGCAAAGGGCGCTATGGCTACACCTTC. This gives the protein CASSSMDGPGKGRYGYTF.

V and J are TRBV3-1 (or the pseudogene TRBV3-2) and TRBJ2-7; TRBD2 matches 7 bases. CDR3 length equals 14 residues. J lost 0 bases, V lost 4 bases, and 3 bases had no gene match. Germline V gives CDR1 LGHDT, CDR2 YNNKEL (reference sequence). CDR3 bases: TGTGCCAGCAGCCCAGCTAGCGGCTCCTACGAGCAGTACTTC. Translation gives CASSPASGSYEQYF.

CDR3 sequence: CASSRNRGRGYGYTF. CDR3 coding DNA: TGTGCCAGCAGCCGAAACAGGGGGCGAGGATACGGCTACACCTTC. The V gene is TRBV6-1, the J gene TRBJ1-2; TRBD1 matches at 9 bases. The length of the CDR3 is 15 residues. Germline V lookup: CDR1 MNHNS, CDR2 SASEGT. Germline trimming cut 6 bases from V and 8 bases from J; bases unmatched to any gene: 13.

This chain connects TRBV14 to TRBJ1-6; D uncertain. Germline V lookup: CDR1 SGHDN, CDR2 FVKESK. CDR3 length: 14 residues. V lost 1 base, J lost 4 bases, and 5 bases lay in between. DNA for the CDR3: TGTGCCAGCAGCCAAGGGGGATATAATTCACCCCTCCACTTT. Translated, it gives CASSQGGYNSPLHF. The full variable domain, in which reference TRBV14 and TRBJ1-6 provide the parts outside the CDR3, is EAGVTQFPSHSVIEKGQTVTLRCDPISGHDNLYWYRRVMGKEIKFLLHFVKESKQDESGMPNNRFLAERTGGTYSTLKVQPAELEDSGVYFCASSQGGYNSPLHFGNGTRLTVT.

This chain joins TRBV6-6 and TRBJ2-3, with D unclear. Deletions cut 8 bases from V and 5 bases from J, with 5 bases between. This CDR3 is built from 10 residues. CDR1 MNHNY and CDR2 SVGAGI come from the germline V gene (reference sequence). The CDR3 region has the DNA TGTGCCAGCGCAGGAGATACGCAGTATTTT. Encoded protein: CASAGDTQYF.

This clone has at least ten counts. V gene TRBV7-6 combines with J gene TRBJ2-7; 9 bases are shared with TRBD2. CDR1 is SGHVS, CDR2 FNYEAQ, per germline. This CDR3 spans 15 amino acids. J lost 5 bases, V lost 5 bases, and 10 bases had no gene match. CDR3 sequence: CASSRWASGANEQYF. The CDR3 nucleotides read TGTGCCAGCAGCCGGTGGGCTAGCGGGGCCAACGAGCAGTACTTC.

The V gene is TRBV5-1, the J gene TRBJ2-5; tentatively, D is TRBD2 (8 bases). Trimming cost V 4 bases and J 5 bases, with 18 bases left between them. The germline V gene encodes CDR1 SGHRS and CDR2 YFSETQ. The CDR3 is 15 amino acids. The CDR3: CASSPRTGGGETQYF. The CDR3 DNA reads TGCGCCAGCAGCCCCCGGACAGGCGGGGGGGAGACCCAGTACTTC.

V usage is TRBV4-1 and J usage is TRBJ1-3; maybe TRBD1 (6 bases). The CDR3 loop spans 16 amino acids. Trimming left V 2 bases short and J 2 bases short, with 13 bases between. Germline V gene lookup returns CDR1 MGHRA and CDR2 YSYEKL. The CDR3 protein is CASSQPQGSPGNTIYF. DNA for the CDR3: TGCGCCAGCAGCCAACCTCAGGGGTCTCCTGGAAACACCATATATTTT.

CDR3 sequence: CSATHEQYF. The CDR3 DNA sequence: TGCAGTGCTACCCACGAGCAGTACTTC. The V gene is TRBV20-1, the J gene TRBJ2-7, with no clear D. V shed 4 bases and J shed 5 bases, with 3 bases lying between them. CDR1 is DFQATT and CDR2 is SNEGSKA in the germline V gene (reference sequence). This CDR3 region has 9 residues.

The chain combines TRBV29-1 with TRBJ2-3; D is ambiguous. V was clipped by 3 bases and J by 2 bases, with 9 bases between them. CDR1 and CDR2 (germline): SQVTM, ANQGSEA. This CDR3 comprises 13 residues. The CDR3: CSVEKGYTDTQYF. The CDR3 DNA reads TGCAGCGTTGAGAAGGGATACACAGATACGCAGTATTTT.

The chain has TRBV6-2 or TRBV6-3 and TRBJ1-2; tentatively, D is TRBD1 (5 bases). Germline V gene sequence: CDR1 MNHEY, CDR2 SVGEGT. The germline V and J ends were trimmed by 4 bases and 0 bases, with 18 bases remaining between them. The CDR3 runs 17 residues. CDR3 region: CASSSPPGGLPNYGYTF. The CDR3 DNA reads TGTGCCAGCAGTTCCCCCCCTGGGGGTCTCCCTAACTATGGCTACACCTTC.

The chain has TRBV27 and TRBJ1-4, with 7 bases lining up with TRBD1. There are 15 residues in the CDR3. The germline CDR1 and CDR2 sequences are MNHEY and SMNVEV (reference sequence). J was trimmed by 7 bases and V by 5 bases; bases with no gene match: 10. The CDR3 coding sequence is TGTGCCAGCAGTCCTCGGACAGGCGTCGGTGAAAAACTGTTTTTT. This gives the protein CASSPRTGVGEKLFF. The full variable domain, its missing parts supplied by reference TRBV27 and TRBJ1-4, is EAQVTQNPRYLITVTGKKLTVTCSQNMNHEYMSWYRQDPGLGLRQIYYSMNVEVTDKGDVPEGYKVSRKEKRNFPLILESPSPNQTSLYFCASSPRTGVGEKLFFGSGTQLSVL.

This chain joins TRBV7-9 and TRBJ2-5, with 7 positions matching TRBD1. CDR1 and CDR2 from the germline V gene are SEHNR and FQNEAQ (reference sequence). J gave up 5 bases and V 5 bases, and 5 bases lay outside the gene matches. CDR3 length: 13 amino acids. This CDR3 is CASSKGGRETQYF. DNA for the CDR3: TGTGCCAGCAGCAAAGGGGGCCGGGAGACCCAGTACTTC.

The chain has TRBV2 and TRBJ1-5; D not resolved. Looked up from germline, CDR1 is SNHLY and CDR2 is FYNNEI. This CDR3 contains 16 residues. Trimming pared 5 bases from V and 2 bases from J, leaving 16 bases between. CDR3: CASSSPGRTGNQPQHF. The DNA for the CDR3 is TGTGCCAGCAGTTCCCCCGGCAGGACGGGCAATCAGCCCCAGCATTTT.

This clone has just one count. The V call is TRBV4-3, the J call TRBJ1-6; D is possibly TRBD1 (5 bases). The CDR3 contains 16 residues. Trimming stripped 0 bases from V and 5 bases from J, with 11 bases between. CDR1 and CDR2 (germline): LGHNA, YSLEER. CDR3 in DNA: TGCGCCAGCAGCCAAGAAGGGGACGTAAATAATTCACCCCTCCACTTT. Protein sequence: CASSQEGDVNNSPLHF.

This clone occurred once. The rearrangement uses TRBV27 and TRBJ2-1; D unclear. Germline V gene sequence: CDR1 MNHEY, CDR2 SMNVEV (reference sequence). V gave up 1 base and J gave up 4 bases, with 14 bases separating them. CDR3 length equals 16 residues. The CDR3 spells CASSLFQASIYNEQFF. The CDR3 DNA reads as TGTGCCAGCAGTTTATTCCAAGCTTCAATTTACAATGAGCAGTTCTTC.

The rearrangement joins TRBV7-9 to TRBJ2-7; tentatively, D is TRBD1 or TRBD2 (7 bases each). The CDR3 is made up of 15 amino acids. The germline V gene has CDR1 SEHNR and CDR2 FQNEAQ (reference sequence). The V gene lost 4 bases and the J gene lost 4 bases, with 17 bases spanning the gap. In DNA, the CDR3 is TGTGCCAGCAGCTCCACCAGCAGGGGGGGGTACGAGCAGTACTTC. Amino acids: CASSSTSRGGYEQYF.

The chain couples TRBV5-6 to TRBJ2-7; D perhaps matches TRBD2 (5 bases). Germline V CDR1 and CDR2: SGHDT, YYEEEE. This CDR3 spans 14 amino acids. The V end was cut by 4 bases, the J end by 1 base, with 12 bases between. CDR3 residues: CASSHSGMSYEQYF. The CDR3 DNA is TGTGCCAGCAGCCACTCCGGGATGTCCTACGAGCAGTACTTC.

The chain uses TRBV6-2 or TRBV6-3 and TRBJ1-1; the D gene is possibly TRBD1 (5 bases). The V end lost 5 bases, the J end lost 3 bases, and 13 bases lay between the germline ends. The germline gives CDR1 MNHEY, CDR2 SVGEGT. CDR3 size: 14 residues. The CDR3: CASSRGGLDTEAFF. CDR3 DNA sequence: TGTGCCAGCAGTAGGGGAGGTCTCGACACTGAAGCTTTCTTT.

The gene calls are TRBV7-9 and TRBJ2-7; no clear D. V lost 3 bases to trimming and J lost 7 bases, with 13 bases between them. CDR3 length: 13 amino acids. CDR1 and CDR2 from the germline V gene are SEHNR and FQNEAQ (reference sequence). CDR3 DNA sequence: TGTGCCAGCAGCTTCAGGACCCTAGTAGAGCAGTACTTC. Amino acids: CASSFRTLVEQYF.

This clone was counted between two and nine times. J is TRBJ2-1 and V is TRBV5-1; D might be TRBD2 (6 bases). Germline-derived CDR1 and CDR2 are SGHRS and YFSETQ. This CDR3 has 14 residues. Trimming took off 5 bases at V and 5 bases at J, with 14 bases between the two ends. This chain's CDR3 is CASRSSGTHNEQFF. The CDR3 coding sequence is TGCGCCAGCAGAAGTAGCGGAACTCACAATGAGCAGTTCTTC.

V is TRBV27 and J is TRBJ1-2; D remains unclear. The CDR3 totals 13 residues. In germline, CDR1 is MNHEY, CDR2 SMNVEV (reference sequence). Trimming pared 4 bases from V and 2 bases from J, leaving 8 bases between. As DNA, the CDR3 is TGTGCCAGCAGTTACAGAGGCAACTATGGCTACACCTTC. This encodes CASSYRGNYGYTF.

The V call is TRBV7-9, the J call TRBJ2-1; TRBD2 matches at 8 bases. CDR1 is SEHNR and CDR2 is FQNEAQ in the germline V gene (reference sequence). With V trimmed by 5 bases and J by 13 bases, 10 bases remained unmatched. CDR3 size: 13 residues. The CDR3 here is CASSPPLGLGQFF. As DNA, the CDR3 is TGTGCCAGCAGCCCCCCTTTGGGACTAGGACAGTTCTTC.